The clone carrying this T cell receptor (delta chain) occurred many times. The antigen is undetermined. This likely traces to a read error, being one base from a far larger clone. The sample carries other DNA sequences with the same CDR3. Bulk repertoires came from Vgamma9/Vdelta2+ or Vdelta2-negative gammadelta T cells flow-sorted from PBMC. Per germline, CDR1 GEAIGNYY and CDR2 EKD. This CDR3 region has 18 residues. These data originate in a study of γδ T cells in repeated Plasmodium falciparum infection. At the level of the study: Malian children with intense seasonal malaria exposure were compared with matched Australian children. Four controlled malaria infections with P. falciparum NF54 spanned 644 days. Each infection was followed by sampling at 21 days, plus baseline and some pre-infection draws.

Whole-study findings and limits: Over time and infection, Vgamma9/Vdelta2+ repertoires remained highly stable and polyclonal.

TCRdb re-identified clones in the multiplex PCR reads via CATT. This sample has around 46,000 delta-chain clones, with roughly 2% found just once. This TCR derives from a pool of human donors (malaria-infected and uninfected, not separated). V gene assignment gives TRDV2, but the J gene was left uncalled; the table's TRDD3 call for D was not verified on the DNA. The specimen was gamma-delta T cells from blood. The CDR3 DNA reads as TGTGCCTGTGACACCGTGGGTCCGGGGGATAGGGAAACCGATAAGCTCATCTTT. Translating it yields CACDTVGPGDRETDKLIF.